This is a list of T cell receptor beta chains from one sample in a study of blood T cell repertoires in COVID-19. The protocol was immunoSEQ multiplex PCR, while the TCRdb copy is restricted to in-frame clones and leaves out a portion. The table includes about 170,000 clones, about nine tenths detected once. Sequencing was carried out using peripheral blood. The receptors here all came from a man in his late teens or twenties with COVID-19, enrolled during active disease. CDR3s include the opening cysteine and the closing phenylalanine or tryptophan. The order of the fields is J gene, V gene, D gene, clone size, CDR3 DNA, CDR3 protein. D genes are given only for firm matches. Expanded clones are given a class, and other clones once, few, many or no size at all.

j_call: TRBJ2-5; v_call: TRBV25-1; d_call: -; clone_size: few; cdr3_nt: TGTGCCAGCAGTGAAGTCCAGCGGACTAAAGAGACCCAGTACTTC; cdr3_aa: CASSEVQRTKETQYF
j_call: TRBJ2-7; v_call: TRBV3-1/TRBV3-2; d_call: TRBD2; clone_size: -; cdr3_nt: TGTGCCAGCAGCCAAGAGACTAGCGAAACCTACGAGCAGTACTTC; cdr3_aa: CASSQETSETYEQYF
j_call: TRBJ2-6; v_call: TRBV19; d_call: TRBD1; clone_size: -; cdr3_nt: TGTGCCAGTAGCCCCCAGGGGGCTGGGGCCAACGTCCTGACTTTC; cdr3_aa: CASSPQGAGANVLTF
j_call: TRBJ1-5; v_call: TRBV5-6; d_call: TRBD1; clone_size: once; cdr3_nt: TGTGCCAGCAGCTTGGGGACAGGGGTAAGCAATCAGCCCCAGCATTTT; cdr3_aa: CASSLGTGVSNQPQHF
j_call: TRBJ2-7; v_call: TRBV10-2; d_call: -; clone_size: -; cdr3_nt: TGCGCCAGCAGACAGGGTCCGTACGAGCAGTACTTC; cdr3_aa: CASRQGPYEQYF
j_call: TRBJ1-1; v_call: TRBV5-1; d_call: -; clone_size: -; cdr3_nt: TGCGCCAGCAGCTTCGGGGGGAACACTGAAGCTTTCTTT; cdr3_aa: CASSFGGNTEAFF
j_call: TRBJ2-1; v_call: TRBV5-1; d_call: TRBD2; clone_size: -; cdr3_nt: TGCGCCAGCAGCCCAGCCGGACTAGCGGAACCCTACAATGAGCAGTTCTTC; cdr3_aa: CASSPAGLAEPYNEQFF
j_call: TRBJ1-3; v_call: TRBV5-8; d_call: TRBD1; clone_size: -; cdr3_nt: TGTGCCAGCAGCCTGGGACAGAGCTCTGGAAACACCATATATTTT; cdr3_aa: CASSLGQSSGNTIYF
j_call: TRBJ2-1; v_call: TRBV7-9; d_call: -; clone_size: -; cdr3_nt: TGTGCCAGCTTACCACTTAGCGGCGGAGTGGTCTACAATGAGCAGTTCTTC; cdr3_aa: CASLPLSGGVVYNEQFF
j_call: TRBJ1-1; v_call: TRBV20-1; d_call: -; clone_size: once; cdr3_nt: TGCAGTGCTATATTGAACACTGAAGCTTTCTTT; cdr3_aa: CSAILNTEAFF
j_call: TRBJ2-1; v_call: TRBV10-3; d_call: TRBD1; clone_size: -; cdr3_nt: TGTGCCATCAGTGACCTCCGGGACAGGGGGCAAAATGAGCAGTTCTTC; cdr3_aa: CAISDLRDRGQNEQFF
j_call: TRBJ2-1; v_call: TRBV24-1; d_call: TRBD2; clone_size: once; cdr3_nt: TGTGCCACCAGTGATCCGCGGACTAGCGGGAGGGTGACATACAATGAGCAGTTCTTC; cdr3_aa: CATSDPRTSGRVTYNEQFF
j_call: TRBJ1-1; v_call: TRBV19; d_call: -; clone_size: -; cdr3_nt: TGTGCCAGTAGTATAGATGTGAACTTGGGAAGACAGAAAGGGCTTAGGAACACTGAAGCTTTCTTT; cdr3_aa: CASSIDVNLGRQKGLRNTEAFF
j_call: TRBJ2-7; v_call: TRBV27; d_call: -; clone_size: -; cdr3_nt: TGTGCCAGCAGTTTAGGGCTAGCCAACGAGCAGTACTTC; cdr3_aa: CASSLGLANEQYF
j_call: TRBJ2-7; v_call: TRBV5-1; d_call: TRBD1; clone_size: -; cdr3_nt: TGCGCCAGCAGCTTAGTGGGACAGGGAAACGAGCAGTACTTC; cdr3_aa: CASSLVGQGNEQYF
j_call: TRBJ2-3; v_call: TRBV5-1; d_call: -; clone_size: -; cdr3_nt: TGCGCCAGCAGTAGATCAGATACGCAGTATTTT; cdr3_aa: CASSRSDTQYF